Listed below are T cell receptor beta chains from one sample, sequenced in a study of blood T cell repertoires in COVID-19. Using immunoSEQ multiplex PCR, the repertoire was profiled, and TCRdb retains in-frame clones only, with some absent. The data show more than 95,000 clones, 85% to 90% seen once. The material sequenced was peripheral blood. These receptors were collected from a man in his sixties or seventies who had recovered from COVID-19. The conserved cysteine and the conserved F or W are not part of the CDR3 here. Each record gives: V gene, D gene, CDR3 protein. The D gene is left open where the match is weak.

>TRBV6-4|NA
ASSSGLRYSNQPQH
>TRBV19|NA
ASIGDRIHGYT
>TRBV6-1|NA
ASSEAGRVPPLH
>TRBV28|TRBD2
ASSRLAGNYEQY
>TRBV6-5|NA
ASSALSRTLH
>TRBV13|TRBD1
ASSPRTGVRLQY
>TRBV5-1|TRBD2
ASSPLAGEAGELF
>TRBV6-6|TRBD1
ASRGQGITGELF
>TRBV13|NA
ASSQSRQVGNTEAF
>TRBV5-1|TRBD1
ASSPNPGTGNQPQH
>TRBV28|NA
ASSPSGAVQETQY
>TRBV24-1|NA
ATRGGSYNEQF
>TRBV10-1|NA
ASSRDGRNSPLH
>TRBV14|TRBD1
ASSQPTGVSTEAF
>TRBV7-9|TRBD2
ASSLGLAVTDTQY
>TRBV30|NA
AWSWAGEQY
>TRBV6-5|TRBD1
ASSHWDRGETQY
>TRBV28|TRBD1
ASEYRGQAEAF
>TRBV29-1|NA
SVELGGRETQY
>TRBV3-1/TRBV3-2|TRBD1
ASSRRVRKDRAHGGYT
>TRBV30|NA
AWNGQFEAF
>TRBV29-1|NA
SVGSFRQVYGYT
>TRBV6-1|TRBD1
ASSEGQGMETQY
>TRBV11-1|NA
ASSPQGYRTDTQY
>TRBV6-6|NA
ASSRTGTSNTGELF
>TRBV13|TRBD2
ASSFWRGGYNEQF
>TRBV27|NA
ASSLLDTGELF
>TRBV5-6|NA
ASTPGFSGNTIY
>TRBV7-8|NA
ASSFTTQSYGYT
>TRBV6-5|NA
ASSLGGDTQY
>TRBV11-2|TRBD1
ASSLGNRGAGANVLT
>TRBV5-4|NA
ASSETNGVNTEAF
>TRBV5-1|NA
ASSSRGGAGDTQY
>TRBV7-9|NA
ASSLAESRISSSGYT
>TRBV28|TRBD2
ASSPPGAGEAKNIQY
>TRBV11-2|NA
ASSRLNSGTEAF
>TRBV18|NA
ASSPPGRGGKLF
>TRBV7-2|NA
ASSRTQQETQY
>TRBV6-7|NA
ASSYEEWQGHTEAF
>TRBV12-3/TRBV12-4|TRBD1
ASSPYRGGLF
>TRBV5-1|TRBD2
ASSLGLAGELNEQF
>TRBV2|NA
ASSVIGYGYT
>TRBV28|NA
ASSYRAVGSPLH
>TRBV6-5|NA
ASRTDRLEAF
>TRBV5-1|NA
ASSPNGRGEQY
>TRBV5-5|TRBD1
ASSLGGRGYSDTQY
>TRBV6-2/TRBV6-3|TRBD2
ASSSLGTREGSYNEQF
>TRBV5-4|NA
ASKRGGAQETQY
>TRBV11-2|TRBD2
ASSLDIALAGVGTQY
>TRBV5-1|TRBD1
ASSLRPGQANSPLH
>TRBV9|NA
ASSDNYAYNSPLH
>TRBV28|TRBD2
ASTSGRGFTDTQY
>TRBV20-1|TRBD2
SASFLAGGPYNEQF
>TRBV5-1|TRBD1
ASSGQGGDTQY
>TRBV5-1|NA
ASSLEEGAEAF
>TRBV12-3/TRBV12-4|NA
ASGQNYNSPLH
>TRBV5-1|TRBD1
ASSSTGGWGDTQY
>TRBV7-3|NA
ASSLTSSQGNTGELF
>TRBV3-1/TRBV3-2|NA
ASSQAIGGYT